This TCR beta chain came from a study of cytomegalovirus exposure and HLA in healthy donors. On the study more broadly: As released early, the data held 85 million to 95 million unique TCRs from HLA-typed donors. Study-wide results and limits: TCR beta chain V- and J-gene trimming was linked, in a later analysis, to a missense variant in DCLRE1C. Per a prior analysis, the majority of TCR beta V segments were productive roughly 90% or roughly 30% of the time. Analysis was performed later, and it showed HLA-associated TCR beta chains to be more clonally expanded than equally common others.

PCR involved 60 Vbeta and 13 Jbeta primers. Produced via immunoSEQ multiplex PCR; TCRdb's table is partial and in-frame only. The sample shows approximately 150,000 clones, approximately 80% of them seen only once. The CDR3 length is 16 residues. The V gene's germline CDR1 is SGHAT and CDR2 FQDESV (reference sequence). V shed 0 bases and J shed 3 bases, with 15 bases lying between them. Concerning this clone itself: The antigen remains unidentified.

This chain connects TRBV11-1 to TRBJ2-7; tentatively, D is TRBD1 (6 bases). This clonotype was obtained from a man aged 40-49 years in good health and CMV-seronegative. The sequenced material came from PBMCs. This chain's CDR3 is CASSLASGQRVYEQYF. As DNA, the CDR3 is TGTGCCAGCAGCTTAGCATCCGGACAGAGGGTCTACGAGCAGTACTTC.